A selection of T cell receptor beta chains follows, all from one sample in a study of blood T cell repertoires in COVID-19. This table comes from immunoSEQ multiplex PCR, and its TCRdb copy is limited to in-frame clones, with some not included. The profile covers about 250,000 clones, with roughly 87% appearing a single time and 2.6% taken by the ten largest. The sample comprised PBMCs or T cells enriched from blood (not recorded which). Receptors were obtained from a woman in her thirties with acute COVID-19. Both conserved end residues are part of each CDR3. A D gene is named only where the DNA matches it firmly. Size is stated for part of the rows, as once, few or many counts, or as a class when the clone is expanded.

>TRBJ1-1|NA|TRBV18|NA
CASSRQARNTEAFF
TGTGCCAGCTCTAGACAGGCGAGGAACACTGAAGCTTTCTTT
>TRBJ2-5|NA|TRBV6-2/TRBV6-3|TRBD1
CASSYPRTGEETQYF
TGTGCCAGCAGTTACCCCCGGACAGGGGAAGAGACCCAGTACTTC
>TRBJ2-1|NA|TRBV11-2|NA
CASSLDPLSDFLHEQFF
TGTGCCAGCAGCTTAGATCCCCTATCAGACTTCCTCCATGAGCAGTTCTTC
>TRBJ1-1|NA|TRBV2|NA
CASKPARDTEAFF
TGTGCCAGCAAGCCCGCCAGGGACACTGAAGCTTTCTTT
>TRBJ1-6|few|TRBV4-1|NA
CASSQVDRRDSPLHF
TGCGCCAGCAGCCAAGTGGACCGGAGGGATTCACCCCTCCACTTT
>TRBJ2-1|NA|TRBV5-1|NA
CASSPRQSYNEQFF
TGCGCCAGCAGCCCGAGACAGTCCTACAATGAGCAGTTCTTC
>TRBJ2-5|NA|TRBV11-2|NA
CASSLALVGGARETQYF
TGTGCCAGCAGCTTAGCACTAGTGGGGGGGGCCCGGGAGACCCAGTACTTC
>TRBJ2-3|NA|TRBV20-1|TRBD2
CSAILADTQYF
TGCAGTGCCATACTAGCGGATACGCAGTATTTT
>TRBJ1-2|few|TRBV3-1/TRBV3-2|NA
CASSQGAGWGANYGYTF
TGTGCCAGCAGCCAAGGGGCCGGGTGGGGAGCTAACTATGGCTACACCTTC
>TRBJ2-1|NA|TRBV11-2|TRBD2
CASSPPSGGADEQFF
TGTGCCAGCAGCCCCCCTAGCGGGGGGGCCGATGAGCAGTTCTTC
>TRBJ2-7|once|TRBV6-2/TRBV6-3|NA
CASSGTRYSYEQYF
TGTGCCAGCAGTGGGACTCGGTACTCCTACGAGCAGTACTTC
>TRBJ2-1|NA|TRBV19|NA
CASSILPSRASYNEQFF
TGTGCCAGTAGTATTTTGCCCTCCAGGGCGTCCTACAATGAGCAGTTCTTC
>TRBJ1-1|NA|TRBV30|TRBD1
CAWITGTGNTEAFF
TGTGCCTGGATTACCGGGACAGGGAACACTGAAGCTTTCTTT
>TRBJ2-7|once|TRBV11-2|TRBD1
CASSRDRAYEQYF
TGTGCCAGCAGCCGGGACAGAGCCTACGAGCAGTACTTC
>TRBJ2-5|NA|TRBV5-1|TRBD1
CASSWGQGALVQYF
TGCGCCAGCAGCTGGGGACAGGGGGCATTGGTCCAGTACTTC
>TRBJ2-3|NA|TRBV24-1|TRBD1
CATSDSGTGSPDTQYF
TGTGCCACCAGTGATTCGGGGACAGGGAGCCCAGATACGCAGTATTTT
>TRBJ1-1|NA|TRBV4-3|NA
CASSHLKSEAFF
TGCGCCAGCAGCCATTTAAAATCTGAAGCTTTCTTT
>TRBJ2-7|NA|TRBV5-6|TRBD1
CASSLLSGGDYEQYF
TGTGCCAGCAGCTTGTTGTCAGGGGGAGACTACGAGCAGTACTTC
>TRBJ2-7|NA|TRBV7-8|NA
CASSLVRSEQYF
TGTGCCAGCAGCTTAGTCAGATCCGAGCAGTACTTC
>TRBJ2-5|NA|TRBV10-3|TRBD1
CAIKGTGEETQYF
TGTGCCATCAAAGGGACAGGGGAAGAGACCCAGTACTTC
>TRBJ1-4|NA|TRBV7-9|TRBD1
CASSYIQGSREKLFF
TGTGCCAGCAGCTACATACAGGGGTCTAGGGAAAAACTGTTTTTT
>TRBJ2-6|NA|TRBV18|NA
CASSPTGSSGANVLTF
TGTGCCAGCTCACCGACGGGGAGCTCTGGGGCCAACGTCCTGACTTTC
>TRBJ1-3|NA|TRBV14|NA
CASSQFSEMGGSGNTIYF
TGTGCCAGCAGCCAATTCAGTGAGATGGGGGGCTCTGGAAACACCATATATTTT
>TRBJ1-4|once|TRBV10-3|TRBD1
CAISESQTGTHEKLFF
TGTGCCATCAGTGAGTCGCAGACAGGGACTCATGAAAAACTGTTTTTT
>TRBJ1-1|NA|TRBV29-1|NA
CSVAGTKNTEAFF
TGCAGCGTTGCTGGGACTAAGAACACTGAAGCTTTCTTT
>TRBJ1-1|NA|TRBV19|TRBD1
CASSIEDRVGTEAFF
TGTGCCAGTAGTATAGAGGACAGGGTTGGAACTGAAGCTTTCTTT
>TRBJ1-2|NA|TRBV15|TRBD1
CATSPWDRGHGYTF
TGTGCCACCAGCCCTTGGGACAGGGGGCATGGCTACACCTTC
>TRBJ1-4|NA|TRBV5-6|NA
CASSLAASELFF
TGTGCCAGCAGCTTGGCTGCGAGTGAACTGTTTTTT
>TRBJ1-1|NA|TRBV5-1|NA
CASSSPGGGEGEAFF
TGCGCCAGCAGCTCGCCCGGCGGGGGCGAAGGTGAAGCTTTCTTT
>TRBJ2-5|NA|TRBV7-9|TRBD2
CASSLTPGLAFDETQYF
TGTGCCAGCAGCTTAACGCCTGGACTAGCGTTCGATGAGACCCAGTACTTC
>TRBJ1-2|few|TRBV12-5|NA
CASVKKPGHRDYTF
TGTGCTAGTGTTAAAAAACCGGGACACCGCGACTACACCTTC
>TRBJ2-1|NA|TRBV5-1|TRBD2
CASSSLAGDNEQFF
TGCGCCAGCAGCTCACTAGCGGGGGACAATGAGCAGTTCTTC
>TRBJ1-6|NA|TRBV5-6|NA
CASSARPPSSYNSPLHF
TGTGCCAGCAGCGCTCGTCCTCCCAGCTCCTATAATTCACCCCTCCACTTT
>TRBJ2-2|NA|TRBV5-1|NA
CASSLEAGPGELFF
TGCGCCAGCAGCTTGGAGGCGGGTCCCGGGGAGCTGTTTTTT
>TRBJ1-6|few|TRBV3-1/TRBV3-2|TRBD1
CASMGQPNSPLHF
TGTGCCAGCATGGGACAGCCCAATTCACCCCTCCACTTT
>TRBJ2-1|NA|TRBV5-6|TRBD2
CASSASGGARYNEQFF
TGTGCCAGCAGCGCCTCCGGGGGGGCGCGATACAATGAGCAGTTCTTC
>TRBJ1-4|NA|TRBV6-5|TRBD1
CASSLTGGANEKLFF
TGTGCCAGCAGTTTGACAGGGGGCGCAAATGAAAAACTGTTTTTT
>TRBJ1-5|NA|TRBV15|NA
CATSAGIASNQPQHF
TGTGCCACCAGCGCGGGGATAGCAAGCAATCAGCCCCAGCATTTT
>TRBJ1-5|NA|TRBV5-1|NA
CASSIRRHHGRVESNQPQHF
TGCGCCAGCAGCATCCGACGGCACCATGGGAGGGTAGAGAGCAATCAGCCCCAGCATTTT
>TRBJ1-1|NA|TRBV27|NA
CASSRGRTEAFF
TGTGCCAGCAGCCGGGGGAGGACTGAAGCTTTCTTT
>TRBJ2-1|NA|TRBV9|NA
CASSRGNNEQFF
TGTGCCAGCAGCAGAGGCAACAATGAGCAGTTCTTC
>TRBJ1-1|NA|TRBV30|NA
CAWSITGGTEAFF
TGTGCCTGGAGTATCACGGGGGGCACTGAAGCTTTCTTT
>TRBJ2-2|NA|TRBV6-5|TRBD2
CASMRGLATGELFF
TGTGCCAGCATGCGTGGACTAGCAACCGGGGAGCTGTTTTTT
>TRBJ2-1|NA|TRBV5-6|TRBD2
CASSRAASGNNEQFF
TGTGCCAGCAGTCGCGCGGCTAGCGGAAACAATGAGCAGTTCTTC
>TRBJ1-1|NA|TRBV11-2|NA
CASSLDRRLNTEAFF
TGTGCCAGCAGCTTAGATCGGAGGCTGAACACTGAAGCTTTCTTT
>TRBJ2-2|NA|TRBV7-6|NA
CASSRRVGELFF
TGTGCCAGCAGCCGGAGGGTCGGGGAGCTGTTTTTT
>TRBJ1-3|NA|TRBV7-9|NA
CASSLPGLF
TGTGCCAGCAGCTTACCCGGACTCTTT
>TRBJ2-5|NA|TRBV7-9|TRBD2
CASSPRLAGWETQYF
TGTGCCAGCAGCCCCAGACTAGCGGGGTGGGAGACCCAGTACTTC
>TRBJ2-7|NA|TRBV4-1|TRBD1
CASSQDRRSYEQYF
TGCGCCAGCAGCCAGGACAGGCGATCCTACGAGCAGTACTTC
>TRBJ2-3|NA|TRBV5-1|TRBD2
CASSSVAGGITDTQYF
TGCGCCAGCAGCTCTGTAGCGGGGGGAATCACAGATACGCAGTATTTT
>TRBJ1-2|NA|TRBV1|NA
CTSSQDGGFYGYTF
TGCACCAGCAGCCAAGATGGCGGGTTCTATGGCTACACCTTC